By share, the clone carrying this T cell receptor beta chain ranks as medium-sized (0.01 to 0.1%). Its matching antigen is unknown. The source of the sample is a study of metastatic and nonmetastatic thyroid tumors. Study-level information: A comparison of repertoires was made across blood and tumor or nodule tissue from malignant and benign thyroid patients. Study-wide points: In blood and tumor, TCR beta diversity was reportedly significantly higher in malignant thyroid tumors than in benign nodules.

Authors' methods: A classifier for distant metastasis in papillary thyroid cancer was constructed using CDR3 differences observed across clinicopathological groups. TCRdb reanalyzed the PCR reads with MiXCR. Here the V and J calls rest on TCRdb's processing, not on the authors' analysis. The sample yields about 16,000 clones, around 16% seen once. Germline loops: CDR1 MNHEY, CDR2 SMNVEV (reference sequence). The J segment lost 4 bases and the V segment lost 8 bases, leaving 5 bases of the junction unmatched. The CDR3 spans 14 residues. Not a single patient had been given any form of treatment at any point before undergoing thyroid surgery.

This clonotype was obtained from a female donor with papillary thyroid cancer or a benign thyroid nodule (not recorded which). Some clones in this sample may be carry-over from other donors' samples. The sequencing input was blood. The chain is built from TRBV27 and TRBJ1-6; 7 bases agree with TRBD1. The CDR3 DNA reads TGTGCCAGCCGACAGGGTTTTTATAATTCACCCCTCCACTTT. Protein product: CASRQGFYNSPLHF.